This note documents a single T cell receptor (beta chain) sequence. No cognate antigen has been identified for it. Possible read error: a much larger clone is one base away. This sample stems from a study of T cell repertoires in cytomegalovirus infection (dated by TCRdb to about 2019). General notes on the study: Because public TCR beta signatures pointed to carriage of CMV infection together with the matching HLA type, the HLA type of each donor mattered for the analysis. General findings and caveats noted by the study authors: In both this cohort and an independent cohort of 300 to 450 donors, the cumulative frequency of public TCR beta family members distinguished carriers of CMV infection plus the relevant HLA type. In the ex vivo response, HLA-C-restricted CMV-specific TCR beta clonotypes were dominant, and in two of eight donors the single most frequent clonotype came from this HLA-C-restricted group.

The sample was run on an Illumina HiSeq 1500. The raw public reads went through TCRdb reprocessing: fastp at Q25, MiXCR clone calling, in-frame beta chains kept. Rows matching on CDR3 protein sequence are summarized as one entry with the most common DNA and genes. The sample table contains roughly 760,000 distinct CDR3 sequences; only one count was recorded for 35% to 45% of them. About 2.8% of the sample is held by the ten biggest clonotypes. CDR1 and CDR2 (MDHEN, SYDVKM) derive from the germline V gene. CDR3 length: 17 amino acids, cysteine to phenylalanine. The read is trimmed to its CDR3 DNA, 51 bases read in frame from base 1.

Rearrangement joined TRBV28 to TRBJ2-5; 9 central bases correspond to TRBD2. The source is a human donor in good health (CMV status not recorded). Some clones in this sample may be carry-over from other donors' samples. Material: PBMCs. The CDR3 is CASSLKRGATLQDTQYF. The DNA reads TGTGCCAGCAGCCTCAAGCGGGGGGCAACCCTCCAAGATACCCAGTACTTC.